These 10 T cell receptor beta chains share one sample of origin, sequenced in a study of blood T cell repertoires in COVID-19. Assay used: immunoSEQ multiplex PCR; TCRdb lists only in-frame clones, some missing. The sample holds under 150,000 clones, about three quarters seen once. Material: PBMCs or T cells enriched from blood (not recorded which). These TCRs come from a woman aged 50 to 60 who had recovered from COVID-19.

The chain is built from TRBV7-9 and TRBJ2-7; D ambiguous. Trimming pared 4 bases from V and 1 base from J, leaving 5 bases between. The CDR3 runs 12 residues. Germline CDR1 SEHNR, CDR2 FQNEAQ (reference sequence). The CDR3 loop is CASSSLSYEQYF. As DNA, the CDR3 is TGTGCCAGCAGCTCCCTGTCCTACGAGCAGTACTTC.

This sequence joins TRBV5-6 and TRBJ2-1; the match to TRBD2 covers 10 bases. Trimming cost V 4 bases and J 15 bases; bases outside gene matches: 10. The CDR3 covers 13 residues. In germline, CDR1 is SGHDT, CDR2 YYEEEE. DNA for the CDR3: TGTGCCAGCAGCGATTGGCTAGCGGGAGTCCCGTTCTTC. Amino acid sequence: CASSDWLAGVPFF. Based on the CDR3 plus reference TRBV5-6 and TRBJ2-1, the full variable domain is DAGVTQSPTHLIKTRGQQVTLRCSPKSGHDTVSWYQQALGQGPQFIFQYYEEEERQRGNFPDRFSGHQFPNYSSELNVNALLLGDSALYLCASSDWLAGVPFFGPGTRLTVL.

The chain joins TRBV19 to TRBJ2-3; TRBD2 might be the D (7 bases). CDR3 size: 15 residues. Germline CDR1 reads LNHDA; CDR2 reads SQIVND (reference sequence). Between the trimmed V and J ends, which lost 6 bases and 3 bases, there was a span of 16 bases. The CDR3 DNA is TGTGCCAGTAGCCCACTTGAGGGGGGGACAGATACGCAGTATTTT. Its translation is CASSPLEGGTDTQYF.

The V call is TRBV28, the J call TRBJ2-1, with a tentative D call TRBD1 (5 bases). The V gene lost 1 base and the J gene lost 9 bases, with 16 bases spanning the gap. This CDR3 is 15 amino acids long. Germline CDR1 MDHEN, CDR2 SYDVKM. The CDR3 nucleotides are TGTGCCAGCAGTTTATCCACAGACAGTTGGGGTGAGCAGTTCTTC. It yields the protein CASSLSTDSWGEQFF.

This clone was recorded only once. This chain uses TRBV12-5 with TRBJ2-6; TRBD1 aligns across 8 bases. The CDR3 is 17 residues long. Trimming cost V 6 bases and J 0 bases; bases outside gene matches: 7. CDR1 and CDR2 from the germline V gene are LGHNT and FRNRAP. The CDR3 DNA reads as TGTGCTAGTGGAATAGGGACAGGCACCTCTGGGGCCAACGTCCTGACTTTC. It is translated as CASGIGTGTSGANVLTF.

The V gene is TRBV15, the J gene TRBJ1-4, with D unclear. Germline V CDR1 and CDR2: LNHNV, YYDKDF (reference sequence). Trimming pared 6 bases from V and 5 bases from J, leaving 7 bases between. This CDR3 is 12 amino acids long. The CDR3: CATRTGNEKLFF. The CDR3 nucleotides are TGTGCCACCAGAACGGGGAATGAAAAACTGTTTTTT.

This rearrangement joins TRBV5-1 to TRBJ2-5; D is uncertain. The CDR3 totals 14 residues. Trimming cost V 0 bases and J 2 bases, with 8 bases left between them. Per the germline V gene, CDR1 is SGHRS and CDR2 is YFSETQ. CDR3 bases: TGCGCCAGCAGCTTGGGTGTGACACAAGAGACCCAGTACTTC. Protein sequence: CASSLGVTQETQYF.

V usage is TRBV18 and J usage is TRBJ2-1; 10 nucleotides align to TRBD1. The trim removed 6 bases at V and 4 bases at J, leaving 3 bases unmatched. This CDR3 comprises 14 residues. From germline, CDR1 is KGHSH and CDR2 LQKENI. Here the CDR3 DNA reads TGTGCCAGCTCGCGGGGACAGGGGTACAATGAGCAGTTCTTC. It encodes CASSRGQGYNEQFF.

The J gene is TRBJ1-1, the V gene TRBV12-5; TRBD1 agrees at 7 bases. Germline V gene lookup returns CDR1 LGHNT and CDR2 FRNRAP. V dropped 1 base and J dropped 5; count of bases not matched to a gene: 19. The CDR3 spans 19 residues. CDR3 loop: CASGLAKMGTAGGGTEAFF. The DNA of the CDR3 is TGTGCTAGTGGTTTGGCCAAAATGGGGACAGCAGGTGGTGGGACTGAAGCTTTCTTT.

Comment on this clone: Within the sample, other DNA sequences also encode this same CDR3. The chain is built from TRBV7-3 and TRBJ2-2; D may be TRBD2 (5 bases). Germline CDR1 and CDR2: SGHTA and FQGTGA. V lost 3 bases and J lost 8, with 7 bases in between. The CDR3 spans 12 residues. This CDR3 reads CASSFPGGELFF. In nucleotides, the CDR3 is TGTGCCAGCAGCTTCCCGGGGGGGGAGCTGTTTTTT.